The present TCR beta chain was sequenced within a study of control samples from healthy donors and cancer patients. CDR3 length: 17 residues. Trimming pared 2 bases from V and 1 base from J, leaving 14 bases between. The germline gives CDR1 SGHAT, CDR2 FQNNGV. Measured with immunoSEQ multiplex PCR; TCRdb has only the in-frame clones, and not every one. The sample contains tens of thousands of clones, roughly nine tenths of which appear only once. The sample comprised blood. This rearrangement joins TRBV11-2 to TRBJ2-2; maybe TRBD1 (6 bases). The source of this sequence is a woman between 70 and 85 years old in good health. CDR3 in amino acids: CASSLTGLAVNTGELFF. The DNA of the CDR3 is TGTGCCAGCAGCTTAACAGGGCTAGCAGTGAACACCGGGGAGCTGTTTTTT.